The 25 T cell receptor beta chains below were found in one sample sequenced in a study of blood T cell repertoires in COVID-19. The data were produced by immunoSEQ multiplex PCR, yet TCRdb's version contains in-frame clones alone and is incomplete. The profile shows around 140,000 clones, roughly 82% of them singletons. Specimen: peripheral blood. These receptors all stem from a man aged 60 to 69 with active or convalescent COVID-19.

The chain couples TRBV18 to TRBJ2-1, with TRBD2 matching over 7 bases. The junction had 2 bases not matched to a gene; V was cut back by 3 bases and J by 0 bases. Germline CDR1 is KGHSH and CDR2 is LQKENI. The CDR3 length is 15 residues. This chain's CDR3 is CASSPGGSSYNEQFF. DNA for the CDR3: TGTGCCAGCTCACCGGGGGGGAGCTCCTACAATGAGCAGTTCTTC.

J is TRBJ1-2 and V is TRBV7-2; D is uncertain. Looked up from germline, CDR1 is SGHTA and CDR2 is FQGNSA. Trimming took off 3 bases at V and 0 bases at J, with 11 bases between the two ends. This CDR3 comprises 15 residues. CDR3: CASSLGPETNYGYTF. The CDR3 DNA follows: TGTGCCAGCAGCTTGGGCCCTGAAACTAACTATGGCTACACCTTC.

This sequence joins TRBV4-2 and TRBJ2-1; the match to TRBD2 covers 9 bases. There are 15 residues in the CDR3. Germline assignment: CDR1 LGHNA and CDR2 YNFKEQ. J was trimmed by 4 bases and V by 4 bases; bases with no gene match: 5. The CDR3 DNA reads TGTGCCAGCAGCCCCCGCGGGAGGGAGTACAATGAGCAGTTCTTC. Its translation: CASSPRGREYNEQFF.

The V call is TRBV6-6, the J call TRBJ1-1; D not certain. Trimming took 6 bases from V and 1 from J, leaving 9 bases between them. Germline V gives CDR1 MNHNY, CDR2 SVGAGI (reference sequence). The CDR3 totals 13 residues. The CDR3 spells CASSRDGNTEAFF. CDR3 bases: TGTGCCAGCAGCCGGGATGGGAACACTGAAGCTTTCTTT.

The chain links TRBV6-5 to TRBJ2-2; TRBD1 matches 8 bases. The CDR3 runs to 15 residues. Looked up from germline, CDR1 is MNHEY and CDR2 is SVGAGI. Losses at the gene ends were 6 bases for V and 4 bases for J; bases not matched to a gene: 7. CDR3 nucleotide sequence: TGTGCCAGCAGGAGAGACAGGGGAGGCACCGGGGAGCTGTTTTTT. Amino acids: CASRRDRGGTGELFF.

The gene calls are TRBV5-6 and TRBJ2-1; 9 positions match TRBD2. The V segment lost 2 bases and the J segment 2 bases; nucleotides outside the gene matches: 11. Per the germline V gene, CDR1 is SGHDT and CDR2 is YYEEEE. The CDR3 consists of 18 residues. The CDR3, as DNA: TGTGCCAGCAGCTTTATTTCTGCGGGGGGGCGACCCTACAATGAGCAGTTCTTC. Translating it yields CASSFISAGGRPYNEQFF. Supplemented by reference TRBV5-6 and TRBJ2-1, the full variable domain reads DAGVTQSPTHLIKTRGQQVTLRCSPKSGHDTVSWYQQALGQGPQFIFQYYEEEERQRGNFPDRFSGHQFPNYSSELNVNALLLGDSALYLCASSFISAGGRPYNEQFFGPGTRLTVL.

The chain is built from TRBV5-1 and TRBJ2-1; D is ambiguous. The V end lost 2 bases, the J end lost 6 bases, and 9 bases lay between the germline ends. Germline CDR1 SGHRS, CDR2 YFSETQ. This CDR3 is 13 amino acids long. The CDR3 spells CASSFGLTNEQFF. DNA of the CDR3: TGCGCCAGCAGCTTCGGTCTAACCAATGAGCAGTTCTTC.

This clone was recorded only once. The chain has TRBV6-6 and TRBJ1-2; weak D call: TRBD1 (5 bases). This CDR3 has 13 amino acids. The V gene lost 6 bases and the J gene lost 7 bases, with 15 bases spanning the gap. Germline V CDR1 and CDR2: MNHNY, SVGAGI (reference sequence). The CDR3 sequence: CASRPGSGGGYTF. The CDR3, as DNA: TGTGCCAGCAGACCCGGGAGTGGGGGTGGCTACACCTTC.

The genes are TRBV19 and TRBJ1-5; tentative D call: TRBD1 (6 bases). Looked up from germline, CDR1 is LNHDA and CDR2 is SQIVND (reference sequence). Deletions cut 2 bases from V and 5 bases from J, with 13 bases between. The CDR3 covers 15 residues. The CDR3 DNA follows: TGTGCCAGTAGTATAAGCGGACAGAAACATCAGCCCCAGCATTTT. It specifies CASSISGQKHQPQHF.

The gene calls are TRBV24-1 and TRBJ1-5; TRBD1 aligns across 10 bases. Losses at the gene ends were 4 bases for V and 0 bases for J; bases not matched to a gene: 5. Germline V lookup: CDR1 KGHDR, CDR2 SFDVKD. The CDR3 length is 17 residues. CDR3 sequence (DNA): TGTGCCACCAGTGAGGACAGGGGGAGGGATAGCAATCAGCCCCAGCATTTT. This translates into CATSEDRGRDSNQPQHF.

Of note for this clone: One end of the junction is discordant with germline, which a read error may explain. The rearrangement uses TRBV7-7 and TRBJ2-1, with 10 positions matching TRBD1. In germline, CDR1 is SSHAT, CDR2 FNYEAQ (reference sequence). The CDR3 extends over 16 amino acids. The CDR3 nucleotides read TGTGCTAGCAGCCCGAGGACAGGGGGATCCTACAATGAGCAGTTCTTC. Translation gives CASSPRTGGSYNEQFF.

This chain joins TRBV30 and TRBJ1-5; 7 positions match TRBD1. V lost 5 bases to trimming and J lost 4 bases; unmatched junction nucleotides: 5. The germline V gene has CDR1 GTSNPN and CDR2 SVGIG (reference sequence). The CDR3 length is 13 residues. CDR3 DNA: TGTGCCTGGGGGACAGCCGCTAATCAGCCCCAGCATTTT. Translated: CAWGTAANQPQHF. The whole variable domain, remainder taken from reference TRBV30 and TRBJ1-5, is SQTIHQWPATLVQPVGSPLSLECTVEGTSNPNLYWYRQAAGRGLQLLFYSVGIGQISSEVPQNLSASRPQDRQFILSSKKLLLSDSGFYLCAWGTAANQPQHFGDGTRLSIL.

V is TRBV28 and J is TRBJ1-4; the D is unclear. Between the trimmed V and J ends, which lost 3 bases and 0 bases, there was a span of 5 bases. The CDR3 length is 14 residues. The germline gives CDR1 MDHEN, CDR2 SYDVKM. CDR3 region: CASSFTSTNEKLFF. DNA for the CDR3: TGTGCCAGCAGTTTTACTTCAACTAATGAAAAACTGTTTTTT. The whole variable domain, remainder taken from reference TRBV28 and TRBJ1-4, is DVKVTQSSRYLVKRTGEKVFLECVQDMDHENMFWYRQDPGLGLRLIYFSYDVKMKEKGDIPEGYSVSREKKERFSLILESASTNQTSMYLCASSFTSTNEKLFFGSGTQLSVL.

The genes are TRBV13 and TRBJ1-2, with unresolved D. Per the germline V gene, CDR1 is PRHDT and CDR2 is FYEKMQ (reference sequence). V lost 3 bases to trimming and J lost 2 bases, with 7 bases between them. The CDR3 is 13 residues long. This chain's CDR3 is CASSFSSNYGYTF. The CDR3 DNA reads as TGTGCCAGCAGCTTTTCTAGCAACTATGGCTACACCTTC.

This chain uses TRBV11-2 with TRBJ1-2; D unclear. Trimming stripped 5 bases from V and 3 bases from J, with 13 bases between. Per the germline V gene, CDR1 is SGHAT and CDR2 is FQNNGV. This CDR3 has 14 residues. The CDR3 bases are TGTGCCAGCAGCGGAGGGAGAGTGGACTATGGCTACACCTTC. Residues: CASSGGRVDYGYTF.

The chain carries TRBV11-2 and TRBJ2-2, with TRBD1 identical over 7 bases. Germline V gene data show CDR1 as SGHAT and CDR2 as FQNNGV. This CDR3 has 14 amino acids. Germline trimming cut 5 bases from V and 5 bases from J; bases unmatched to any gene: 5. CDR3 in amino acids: CASSRRQGTGELFF. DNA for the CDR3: TGTGCCAGCAGCCGCCGACAGGGAACCGGGGAGCTGTTTTTT.

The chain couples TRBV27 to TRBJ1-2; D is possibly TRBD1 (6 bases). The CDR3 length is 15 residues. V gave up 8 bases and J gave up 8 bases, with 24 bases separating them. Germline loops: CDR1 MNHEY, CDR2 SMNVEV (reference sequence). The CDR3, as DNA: TGTGCCAGCTCCCTACAGGGAGGGGGGGCGAACGGCTACACCTTC. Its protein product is CASSLQGGGANGYTF.

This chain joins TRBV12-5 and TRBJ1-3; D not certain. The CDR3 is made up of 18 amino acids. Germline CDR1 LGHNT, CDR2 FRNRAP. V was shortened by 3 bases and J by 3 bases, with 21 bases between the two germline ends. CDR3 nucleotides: TGTGCTAGTGGTTTATTTTCCCCCCCCGGGAGATTTGGAAACACCATATATTTT. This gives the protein CASGLFSPPGRFGNTIYF.

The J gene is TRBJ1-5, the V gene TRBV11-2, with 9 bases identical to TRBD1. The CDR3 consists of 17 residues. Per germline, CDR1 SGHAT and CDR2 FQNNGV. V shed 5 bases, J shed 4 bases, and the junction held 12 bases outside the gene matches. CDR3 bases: TGTGCCAGCAGCCTCGGGACAGGGCAAACCAGGAATCAGCCCCAGCATTTT. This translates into CASSLGTGQTRNQPQHF.

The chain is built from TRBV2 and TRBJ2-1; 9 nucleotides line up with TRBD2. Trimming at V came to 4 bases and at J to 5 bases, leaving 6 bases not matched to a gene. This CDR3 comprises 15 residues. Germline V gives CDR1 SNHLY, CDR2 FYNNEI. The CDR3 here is CASSGETSGHNEQFF. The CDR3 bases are TGTGCCAGCAGTGGCGAGACTAGCGGACACAATGAGCAGTTCTTC.

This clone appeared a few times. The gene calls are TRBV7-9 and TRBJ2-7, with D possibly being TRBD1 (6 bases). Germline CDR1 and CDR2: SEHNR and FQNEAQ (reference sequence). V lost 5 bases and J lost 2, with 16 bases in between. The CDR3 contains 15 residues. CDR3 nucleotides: TGTGCCAGCAGCCGGGCCGGACAGAGGACCTACGAGCAGTACGTC. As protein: CASSRAGQRTYEQYV.

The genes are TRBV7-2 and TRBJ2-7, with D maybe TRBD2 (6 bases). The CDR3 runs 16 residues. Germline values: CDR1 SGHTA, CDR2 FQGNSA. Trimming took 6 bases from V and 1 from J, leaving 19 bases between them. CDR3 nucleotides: TGTGCCAGCAGATTATTGGAGGGGAAAGGGTCCTACGAGCAGTACTTC. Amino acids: CASRLLEGKGSYEQYF.

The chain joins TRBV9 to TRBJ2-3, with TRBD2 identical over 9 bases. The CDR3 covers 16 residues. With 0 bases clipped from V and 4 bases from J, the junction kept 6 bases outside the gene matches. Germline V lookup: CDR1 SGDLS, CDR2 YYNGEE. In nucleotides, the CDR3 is TGTGCCAGCAGCGTAGGGGTAGCGGGGGACTCAGATACGCAGTATTTT. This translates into CASSVGVAGDSDTQYF.

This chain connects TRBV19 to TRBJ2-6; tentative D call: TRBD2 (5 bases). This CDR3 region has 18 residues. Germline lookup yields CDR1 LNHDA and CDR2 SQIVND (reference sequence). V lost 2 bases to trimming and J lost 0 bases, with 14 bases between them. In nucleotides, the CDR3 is TGTGCCAGTAGTATAATGGGAGTGCAGACCTCTGGGGCCAACGTCCTGACTTTC. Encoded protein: CASSIMGVQTSGANVLTF.

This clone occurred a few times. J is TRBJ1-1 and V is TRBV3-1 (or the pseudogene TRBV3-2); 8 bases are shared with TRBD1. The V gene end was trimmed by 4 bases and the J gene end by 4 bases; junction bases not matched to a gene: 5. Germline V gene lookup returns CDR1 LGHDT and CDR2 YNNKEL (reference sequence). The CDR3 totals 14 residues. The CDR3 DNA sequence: TGTGCCAGCAGCCGGGGACAGGCGAGCACTGAAGCTTTCTTT. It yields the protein CASSRGQASTEAFF.